These 32 T cell receptor beta chains were all obtained from the same sample, sequenced in a study of control samples from healthy donors and cancer patients. Clones were read by immunoSEQ multiplex PCR, and TCRdb kept only the in-frame ones, dropping some. The table has almost 85,000 clones, approximately 82% seen once. Sequencing was done on a sample of PBMCs. These receptors were obtained from a man between 60 and 75 years old with head and neck cancer.

This clone was seen only once. The chain has TRBV5-1 and TRBJ2-7; no clear D gene. CDR1 and CDR2 (germline): SGHRS, YFSETQ. The CDR3 consists of 15 residues. V shed 4 bases and J shed 0 bases, with 14 bases lying between them. In DNA, the CDR3 is TGCGCCAGCAGCCCCTTGTCCCCCAGCTCCTACGAGCAGTACTTC. Residues: CASSPLSPSSYEQYF.

The chain combines TRBV7-9 with TRBJ2-5; weak D call: TRBD1 (6 bases). The CDR3 is made up of 15 amino acids. The V end lost 8 bases, the J end lost 4 bases, and 20 bases lay between the germline ends. The germline gives CDR1 SEHNR, CDR2 FQNEAQ (reference sequence). The CDR3 spells CASRLQGPPGETQYF. The DNA for the CDR3 is TGTGCCAGCCGACTTCAGGGGCCCCCTGGAGAGACCCAGTACTTC. The full variable domain, rest sourced from reference TRBV7-9 and TRBJ2-5, is DTGVSQNPRHKITKRGQNVTFRCDPISEHNRLYWYRQTLGQGPEFLTYFQNEAQLEKSRLLSDRFSAERPKGSFSTLEIQRTEQGDSAMYLCASRLQGPPGETQYFGPGTRLLVL.

The chain employs TRBV2 and TRBJ1-2; D unresolved. The CDR3 is made up of 13 amino acids. Trimming stripped 3 bases from V and 8 bases from J, with 13 bases between. Germline V lookup: CDR1 SNHLY, CDR2 FYNNEI. The CDR3 nucleotides are TGTGCCAGCAGTGATAACTCGCCGTGGGGCTACACCTTC. Translation gives CASSDNSPWGYTF.

The gene calls are TRBV6-5 and TRBJ1-1; 8 bases are shared with TRBD1. This CDR3 is 14 amino acids long. J was trimmed by 2 bases and V by 8 bases; bases with no gene match: 7. In germline, CDR1 is MNHEY, CDR2 SVGAGI. The DNA for the CDR3 is TGTGCCAGCGGCGGCAGGGGGCTAAACACTGAAGCTTTCTTT. Residues: CASGGRGLNTEAFF.

The V gene is TRBV27, the J gene TRBJ1-4, with a weak D call TRBD1 (6 bases). This CDR3 is built from 13 residues. Per the germline V gene, CDR1 is MNHEY and CDR2 is SMNVEV (reference sequence). Trimming removed 6 bases at V and 8 bases at J, with 13 bases between. The CDR3 spells CASRTGGVEKLFF. CDR3 DNA sequence: TGTGCCAGCAGGACAGGCGGTGTAGAAAAACTGTTTTTT. Supplemented by reference TRBV27 and TRBJ1-4, the full variable domain reads EAQVTQNPRYLITVTGKKLTVTCSQNMNHEYMSWYRQDPGLGLRQIYYSMNVEVTDKGDVPEGYKVSRKEKRNFPLILESPSPNQTSLYFCASRTGGVEKLFFGSGTQLSVL.

The chain is built from TRBV6-6 and TRBJ1-2; D is perhaps TRBD1 (5 bases). Trimming removed 2 bases at V and 5 bases at J, with 15 bases between. Germline V CDR1 and CDR2: MNHNY, SVGAGI (reference sequence). The CDR3 totals 15 residues. The CDR3 nucleotides read TGTGCCAGCAGTTACGGCGGGGGTGGGGTATATGGCTACACCTTC. As protein: CASSYGGGGVYGYTF.

J is TRBJ1-1 and V is TRBV28; a weak D match, TRBD1 (6 bases). Germline V gene sequence: CDR1 MDHEN, CDR2 SYDVKM. V dropped 5 bases and J dropped 0 bases, with 13 bases sitting between them. CDR3 length: 15 residues. This CDR3 is CASSPQGLLNTEAFF. The CDR3 DNA sequence: TGTGCCAGCAGTCCACAGGGCTTACTGAACACTGAAGCTTTCTTT.

The chain links TRBV10-3 to TRBJ2-5; D might be TRBD1 (5 bases). Trimming took off 3 bases at V and 2 bases at J, with 10 bases between the two ends. Looked up from germline, CDR1 is ENHRY and CDR2 is SYGVKD. The CDR3 is 14 amino acids. The CDR3 spells CAISDATVQETQYF. CDR3 DNA sequence: TGTGCCATCAGTGACGCGACAGTACAAGAGACCCAGTACTTC.

The chain employs TRBV5-5 and TRBJ1-5; D ambiguous. The CDR3 extends over 16 amino acids. The germline V gene encodes CDR1 SGHKS and CDR2 YYEKEE (reference sequence). V was clipped by 1 base and J by 2 bases, with 13 bases between them. The CDR3 loop reads CASSLSNTGGNQPQHF. Here the CDR3 DNA reads TGTGCCAGCAGCTTGAGTAACACCGGCGGCAATCAGCCCCAGCATTTT.

The chain uses TRBV2 and TRBJ2-7; 7 bases are a match to TRBD2. This CDR3 has 14 residues. With V trimmed by 6 bases and J by 0 bases, 5 bases remained unmatched. CDR1 is SNHLY, CDR2 FYNNEI, per germline. CDR3 DNA: TGTGCCAGCAGAGTTAGGGACTACTCCTACGAGCAGTACTTC. It encodes CASRVRDYSYEQYF. The full variable domain, with the rest looked up from reference TRBV2 and TRBJ2-7, is EPEVTQTPSHQVTQMGQEVILRCVPISNHLYFYWYRQILGQKVEFLVSFYNNEISEKSEIFDDQFSVERPDGSNFTLKIRSTKLEDSAMYFCASRVRDYSYEQYFGPGTRLTVT.

The CDR3 loop is CASSRTGEAGELFF. Written as DNA, the CDR3 is TGTGCCAGCAGTAGGACAGGGGAGGCCGGGGAGCTGTTTTTT. The chain carries TRBV25-1 and TRBJ2-2; TRBD1 matches 9 bases. Germline lookup yields CDR1 MGHDK and CDR2 SYGVNS. This CDR3 region has 14 residues. V lost 5 bases and J lost 6; bases outside the gene matches: 4.

On this clone itself: This sequence may be a read error, since a much larger clone differs from it by one base. This chain connects TRBV6-5 to TRBJ1-5; 11 nucleotides agree with TRBD1. V shed 6 bases, J shed 4 bases, and the junction held 2 bases outside the gene matches. Germline V lookup: CDR1 MNHEY, CDR2 SVGAGI. The CDR3 sequence is 14 residues long. The chain's CDR3 is CASSGTGGNQPQHF. CDR3 nucleotides: TGTGCCAGCAGCGGGACAGGGGGGAATCAGCCCCAGCATTTT.

This chain connects TRBV4-2 to TRBJ2-2; TRBD1 matches at 7 bases. Trimming at V came to 4 bases and at J to 4 bases, leaving 12 bases not matched to a gene. Germline V gives CDR1 LGHNA, CDR2 YNFKEQ. The CDR3 extends over 17 amino acids. Here the CDR3 DNA reads TGTGCCAGCAGCCCCACAGGCCAGGGGGTGAGCACCGGGGAGCTGTTTTTT. It encodes CASSPTGQGVSTGELFF.

The chain uses TRBV10-3 and TRBJ2-5; 11 positions agree with TRBD2. The CDR3 totals 15 residues. V shed 2 bases, J shed 2 bases, and the junction held 1 base outside the gene matches. Germline CDR1 reads ENHRY; CDR2 reads SYGVKD. The chain's CDR3 is CAISEASGGQETQYF. The DNA of the CDR3 is TGTGCCATCAGTGAGGCTAGCGGGGGGCAAGAGACCCAGTACTTC.

The rearrangement links TRBV7-9 to TRBJ2-5, with D perhaps TRBD1 or TRBD2 (6 bases each). The CDR3 consists of 12 residues. Germline CDR1 and CDR2: SEHNR and FQNEAQ (reference sequence). Trimming shortened V by 8 bases and J by 7 bases, and 14 bases separated the two germline ends. The CDR3 region has the DNA TGTGCCAGCCACAGGGAGGACGGGACCCAGTACTTC. It is translated as CASHREDGTQYF.

The gene calls are TRBV18 and TRBJ1-1, with D perhaps TRBD1 (6 bases). With 8 bases removed from V and 2 bases from J, the gap between germline ends came to 12 bases. This CDR3 region has 13 residues. Germline V gives CDR1 KGHSH, CDR2 LQKENI. The CDR3, as DNA: TGTGCCAGCGCCGGGGGACAAAACACTGAAGCTTTCTTT. Its protein product is CASAGGQNTEAFF.

This chain links TRBV6-5 with TRBJ2-1, with 14 bases aligning to TRBD2. Germline CDR1 reads MNHEY; CDR2 reads SVGAGI. Unmatched junction bases numbered 7, after V lost 3 bases and J lost 9 bases. This CDR3 spans 16 amino acids. The CDR3 is CASSYSTSGRGFEQFF. CDR3 bases: TGTGCCAGCAGTTATTCGACTAGCGGGAGGGGTTTTGAGCAGTTCTTC.

As DNA, the CDR3 is TGTGCCAGCAGCTCCCCCCAGGGCAGGGGTGCAGATACGCAGTATTTT. Translated: CASSSPQGRGADTQYF. The gene calls are TRBV6-6 and TRBJ2-3; possibly TRBD1 for D (6 bases). Trimming stripped 6 bases from V and 4 bases from J, with 20 bases between. Germline V gene sequence: CDR1 MNHNY, CDR2 SVGAGI (reference sequence). The CDR3 runs to 16 residues.

The chain recombines TRBV10-3 with TRBJ2-1, with D hard to call. Germline-derived CDR1 and CDR2 are ENHRY and SYGVKD. There are 17 residues in the CDR3. The V and J ends lost 0 bases and 0 bases respectively, with 12 bases between them. DNA for the CDR3: TGTGCCATCAGTGAGTCGAAAGGGCCCAGCTCCTACAATGAGCAGTTCTTC. This translates into CAISESKGPSSYNEQFF.

This clone was counted a few times. The chain has TRBV7-9 and TRBJ1-4; the D is unclear. The ends were cut back, 2 bases at V and 8 bases at J, with 9 bases in the middle. Germline CDR1 reads SEHNR; CDR2 reads FQNEAQ (reference sequence). The CDR3 contains 13 residues. DNA for the CDR3: TGTGCCAGCAGCTTATCGGCCGTCGAAAAACTGTTTTTT. Translation gives CASSLSAVEKLFF.

The chain is built from TRBV19 and TRBJ2-7; the D gene is possibly TRBD1 (5 bases). CDR3 length: 14 residues. V lost 7 bases to trimming and J lost 1 base, with 14 bases between them. Germline lookup yields CDR1 LNHDA and CDR2 SQIVND (reference sequence). This CDR3 reads CASTLGANSYEQYF. DNA of the CDR3: TGTGCCAGTACCCTTGGGGCTAATTCCTACGAGCAGTACTTC. Based on the CDR3 plus reference TRBV19 and TRBJ2-7, the full variable domain is DGGITQSPKYLFRKEGQNVTLSCEQNLNHDAMYWYRQDPGQGLRLIYYSQIVNDFQKGDIAEGYSVSREKKESFPLTVTSAQKNPTAFYLCASTLGANSYEQYFGPGTRLTVT.

This clone was observed once. The chain carries TRBV6-5 and TRBJ1-2; 8 positions match TRBD1. V dropped 7 bases and J dropped 7; count of bases not matched to a gene: 8. Germline loops: CDR1 MNHEY, CDR2 SVGAGI. The CDR3 has 13 amino acids. The CDR3 here is CASIPDRVGGYTF. CDR3 DNA: TGTGCCAGCATACCGGACAGGGTGGGTGGCTACACCTTC.

The CDR3 region is CASSMIGAGASLETQYF. DNA for the CDR3: TGTGCCAGTAGTATGATCGGGGCAGGGGCGTCTTTAGAGACCCAGTACTTC. J is TRBJ2-5 and V is TRBV19; D is possibly TRBD1 (6 bases). Between the trimmed V and J ends, which lost 3 bases and 4 bases, there was a span of 21 bases. CDR1 is LNHDA, CDR2 SQIVND, per germline (reference sequence). CDR3 length equals 17 residues. Looking up the rest from reference TRBV19 and TRBJ2-5 gives the full variable domain: DGGITQSPKYLFRKEGQNVTLSCEQNLNHDAMYWYRQDPGQGLRLIYYSQIVNDFQKGDIAEGYSVSREKKESFPLTVTSAQKNPTAFYLCASSMIGAGASLETQYFGPGTRLLVL.

The gene calls are TRBV7-2 and TRBJ2-7; D not certain. The germline CDR1 and CDR2 sequences are SGHTA and FQGNSA. The CDR3 extends over 14 amino acids. V lost 0 bases and J lost 2, with 8 bases in between. CDR3 sequence: CASSLAGGTYEQYF. CDR3 coding DNA: TGTGCCAGCAGCTTAGCAGGTGGAACCTACGAGCAGTACTTC.

The rearrangement links TRBV18 to TRBJ2-7; TRBD1 might be the D (5 bases). Germline V lookup: CDR1 KGHSH, CDR2 LQKENI. The germline V and J ends were trimmed by 3 bases and 5 bases, with 17 bases remaining between them. The CDR3 spans 15 residues. In DNA, the CDR3 is TGTGCCAGCTCACCGGTGTCTGCAGGGAACGACGAGCAGTACTTC. It yields the protein CASSPVSAGNDEQYF.

The CDR3 sequence: CSVTRGETQYF. In DNA form, the CDR3 reads TGCAGCGTGACCAGGGGAGAGACCCAGTACTTC. V and J are TRBV29-1 and TRBJ2-5; weak D call: TRBD1 (6 bases). Germline-derived CDR1 and CDR2 are SQVTM and ANQGSEA. The CDR3 is 11 amino acids. Trimming pared 6 bases from V and 4 bases from J, leaving 9 bases between.

The chain links TRBV15 to TRBJ2-2; TRBD2 agrees at 9 bases. Losses at the gene ends were 1 base for V and 6 bases for J; bases not matched to a gene: 3. The germline V gene has CDR1 LNHNV and CDR2 YYDKDF (reference sequence). This CDR3 spans 15 amino acids. The CDR3 DNA reads as TGTGCCACCAGCAGAGTTCTAGCGGGATCCGGGGAGCTGTTTTTT. This sequence encodes CATSRVLAGSGELFF.

V gene TRBV11-2 combines with J gene TRBJ2-7, with D perhaps matching TRBD2 (5 bases). The germline gives CDR1 SGHAT, CDR2 FQNNGV. The CDR3 is 14 amino acids. The V end lost 0 bases, the J end lost 7 bases, and 13 bases lay between the germline ends. The CDR3 region has the DNA TGTGCCAGCAGCTTAGACCGCCTGAGGGCTGAGCAGTACTTC. Its translation is CASSLDRLRAEQYF.

The genes are TRBV28 and TRBJ1-4; 7 bases are a match to TRBD1. V trimming: 5 bases; J trimming: 8 bases; junction bases outside the gene matches: 2. The CDR3 runs 12 residues. CDR1 is MDHEN, CDR2 SYDVKM, per germline. CDR3 bases: TGTGCCAGCAGTGGACAGGTCGAAAAACTGTTTTTT. It is translated as CASSGQVEKLFF. Full variable domain (missing parts from reference TRBV28 and TRBJ1-4): DVKVTQSSRYLVKRTGEKVFLECVQDMDHENMFWYRQDPGLGLRLIYFSYDVKMKEKGDIPEGYSVSREKKERFSLILESASTNQTSMYLCASSGQVEKLFFGSGTQLSVL.

The V call is TRBV7-9, the J call TRBJ2-3, with 8 nucleotides matching TRBD1. Unmatched junction bases numbered 3, after V lost 1 base and J lost 0 bases. There are 16 residues in the CDR3. Germline values: CDR1 SEHNR, CDR2 FQNEAQ (reference sequence). The CDR3 sequence: CASSLGDRSSTDTQYF. The CDR3 region has the DNA TGTGCCAGCAGCTTAGGGGACAGGAGTAGCACAGATACGCAGTATTTT.

The chain links TRBV5-1 to TRBJ2-7; perhaps TRBD2 as D (5 bases). CDR1 is SGHRS, CDR2 YFSETQ, per germline. The CDR3 contains 15 residues. The ends were cut back, 4 bases at V and 8 bases at J, with 22 bases in the middle. CDR3 bases: TGCGCCAGCAGCCCCCTGTCCGGGATCGGAAGCAAGCAGTACTTC. It encodes CASSPLSGIGSKQYF.

The gene calls are TRBV12-3 or TRBV12-4 and TRBJ1-2, with D tentatively TRBD1 (5 bases). The CDR3 spans 13 residues. V lost 4 bases and J 5 bases, leaving 11 bases between the germline ends. DNA of the CDR3: TGTGCCAGCAGTTATTCAGGGTTATATGGCTACACCTTC. Translating gives CASSYSGLYGYTF.